Sequencing of this TCR beta chain was carried out in a study of blood T cell repertoires in COVID-19. About the research overall: Sources were T cells, B-cell-depleted T cells, or PBMCs; the material itself was cDNA or gDNA.

The germline CDR1 and CDR2 sequences are SGHTA and FQGTGA. V was shortened by 1 base and J by 3 bases, with 31 bases between the two germline ends. The CDR3 covers 21 residues. Study processing details: By means of reference gene primer amplification, nucleated cell counts were estimated. Sequencing used immunoSEQ multiplex PCR; TCRdb keeps in-frame clones, though not all of them. D and trimming come from the DNA, and the V and J calls and clone size come from that table. The profile shows 150,000 to 180,000 clones, 75% to 95% of them singletons. The material sequenced was peripheral blood. The sequence came from a man aged 50 to 60 with acute or convalescent COVID-19. The chain has TRBV7-3 and TRBJ2-7; the D gene is possibly TRBD2 (7 bases). The CDR3 here is CASSLIAYGKYGGAGIYEQYV. The CDR3, as DNA: TGTGCCAGCAGCTTAATCGCTTATGGTAAGTATGGGGGGGCCGGTATCTACGAGCAGTACGTC.